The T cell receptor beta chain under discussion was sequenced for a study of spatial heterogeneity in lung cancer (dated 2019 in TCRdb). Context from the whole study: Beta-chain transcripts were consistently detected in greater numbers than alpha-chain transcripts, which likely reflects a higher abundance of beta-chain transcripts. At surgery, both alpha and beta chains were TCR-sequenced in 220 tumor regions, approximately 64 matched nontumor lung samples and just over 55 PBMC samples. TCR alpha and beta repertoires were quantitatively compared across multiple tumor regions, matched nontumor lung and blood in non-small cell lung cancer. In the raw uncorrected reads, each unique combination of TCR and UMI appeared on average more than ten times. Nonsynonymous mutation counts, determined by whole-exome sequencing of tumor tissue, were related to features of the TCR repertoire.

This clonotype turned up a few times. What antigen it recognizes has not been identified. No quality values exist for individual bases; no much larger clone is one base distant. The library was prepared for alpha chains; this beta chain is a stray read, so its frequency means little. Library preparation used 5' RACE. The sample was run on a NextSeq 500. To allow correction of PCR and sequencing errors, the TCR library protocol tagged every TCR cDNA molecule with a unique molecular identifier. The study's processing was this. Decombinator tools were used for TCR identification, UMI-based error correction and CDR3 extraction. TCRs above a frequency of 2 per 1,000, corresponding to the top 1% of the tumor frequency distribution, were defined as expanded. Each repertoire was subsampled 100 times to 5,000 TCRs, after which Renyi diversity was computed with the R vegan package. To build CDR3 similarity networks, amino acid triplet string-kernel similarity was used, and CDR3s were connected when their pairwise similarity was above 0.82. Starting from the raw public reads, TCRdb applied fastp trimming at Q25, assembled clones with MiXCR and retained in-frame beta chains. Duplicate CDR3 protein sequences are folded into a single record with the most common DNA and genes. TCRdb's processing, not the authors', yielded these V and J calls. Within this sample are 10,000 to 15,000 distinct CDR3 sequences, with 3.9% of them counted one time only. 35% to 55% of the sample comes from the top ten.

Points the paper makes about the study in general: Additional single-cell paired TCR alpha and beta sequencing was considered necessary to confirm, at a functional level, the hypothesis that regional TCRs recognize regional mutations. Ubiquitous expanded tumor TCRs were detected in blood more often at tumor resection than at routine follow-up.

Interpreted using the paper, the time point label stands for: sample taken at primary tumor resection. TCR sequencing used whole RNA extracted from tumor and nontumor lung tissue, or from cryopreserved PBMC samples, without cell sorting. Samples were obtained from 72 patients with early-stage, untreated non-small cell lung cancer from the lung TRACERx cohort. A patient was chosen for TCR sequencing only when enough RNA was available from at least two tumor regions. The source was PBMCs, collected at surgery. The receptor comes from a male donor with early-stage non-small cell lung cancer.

The bases read TGCGCCAGCAGCCAAGGGCTTAGGGCCCGGAGCTCTGGAAACACCATATATTTT. The encoded protein is CASSQGLRARSSGNTIYF. The chain joins TRBV4-1 to TRBJ1-3, with no confidently assigned D gene. Measured from the cysteine to the phenylalanine, the CDR3 is 18 residues long. The DNA shown is the 54-base CDR3, in frame from base 1. CDR1 and CDR2 are drawn from the germline V gene: MGHRA, YSYEKL. Between the V and J ends, shortened by 1 base and 0 bases respectively, the junction contains 16 bases.